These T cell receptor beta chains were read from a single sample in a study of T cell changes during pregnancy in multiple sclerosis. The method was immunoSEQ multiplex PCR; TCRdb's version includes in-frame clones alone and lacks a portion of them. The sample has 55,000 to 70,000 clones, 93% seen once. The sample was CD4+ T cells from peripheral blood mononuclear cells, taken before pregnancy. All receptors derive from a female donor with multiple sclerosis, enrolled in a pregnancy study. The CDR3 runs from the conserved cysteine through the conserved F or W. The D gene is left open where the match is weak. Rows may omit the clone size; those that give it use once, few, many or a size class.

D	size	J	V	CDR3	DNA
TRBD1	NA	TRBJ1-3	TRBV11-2	CASSYTGGTGVRNTIYF	TGTGCCAGCAGTTATACGGGGGGGACAGGGGTTCGAAACACCATATATTTT
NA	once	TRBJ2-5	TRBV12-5	CASGSGGLETQYF	TGTGCTAGTGGTTCCGGGGGGCTAGAGACCCAGTACTTC
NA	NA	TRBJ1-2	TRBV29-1	CSVASGRDGYTF	TGCAGCGTGGCAAGCGGACGCGATGGCTACACCTTC
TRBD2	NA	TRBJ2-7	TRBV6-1	CASRDSGAVYEQYF	TGTGCCAGCAGAGATAGCGGGGCCGTCTACGAGCAGTACTTC
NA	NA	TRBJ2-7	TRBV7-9	CASSPLIAQRYEQYF	TGTGCCAGCAGCCCACTTATCGCCCAACGCTACGAGCAGTACTTC
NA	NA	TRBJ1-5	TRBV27	CASSLRQTLGNQPQHF	TGTGCCAGCAGTTTGCGACAGACTCTAGGCAATCAGCCCCAGCATTTT
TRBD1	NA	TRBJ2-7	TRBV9	CASSVSLRGTEQYF	TGTGCCAGCAGCGTAAGTCTCAGGGGGACCGAGCAGTACTTC
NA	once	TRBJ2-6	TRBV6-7	CASSSGDPYSGANVLTF	TGTGCCAGCAGTTCGGGGGACCCCTACTCTGGGGCCAACGTCCTGACTTTC
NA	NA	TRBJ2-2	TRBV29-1	CSARRLGDTGELFF	TGCAGCGCCCGTCGGTTGGGCGACACCGGGGAGCTGTTTTTT
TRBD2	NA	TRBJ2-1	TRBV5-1	CASSLQPSGRIGEQFF	TGCGCCAGCAGCTTGCAGCCGAGCGGGAGAATTGGAGAGCAGTTCTTC
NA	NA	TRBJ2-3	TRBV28	CASSSPPSGTDTQYF	TGTGCCAGCAGCTCCCCACCGTCAGGCACAGATACGCAGTATTTT
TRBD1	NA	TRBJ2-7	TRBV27	CASRTGDLSYEQYF	TGTGCCAGCAGAACAGGGGATCTATCCTACGAGCAGTACTTC